The clone carrying this TCR beta chain was detected many times. The target antigen is unknown. This CDR3 is 16 amino acids long. V lost 2 bases, J lost 5 bases, and 15 bases lay in between. The germline V gene has CDR1 SGHTA and CDR2 FQGTGA. The data belong to a study of breast tumors, draining lymph nodes, adjacent tissues. Via MiXCR, TCRdb re-called the multiplex PCR reads, giving one row per CDR3 protein. Of around 17,000 distinct CDR3 sequences detected, roughly 46% appear once; the ten largest clones hold about 14%. Study-level results: Tumor TCR diversity was below lymph nodes but above nontumor tissue. Data fit most tumor T cells coming from lymph node, expanding in tumor. Luminal-like breast cancer showed significantly higher tumor–nontumor repertoire similarity than basal-like. Tumor T cell lymph node origin was a supported hypothesis, not proven.

This chain connects TRBV7-3 to TRBJ2-2; D tentatively fits TRBD1 or TRBD2 (5 bases each). The origin of this receptor is a female donor with breast cancer. Some clones in this sample may be carry-over from other donors' samples. The sequencing input was tumor-adjacent breast tissue. In nucleotides, the CDR3 is TGTGCCAGCAGCTTAGGGACGGAACGACCTACCGGGGAGCTGTTTTTT. This translates into CASSLGTERPTGELFF. The whole variable domain, remainder taken from reference TRBV7-3 and TRBJ2-2, is GAGVSQTPSNKVTEKGKYVELRCDPISGHTALYWYRQSLGQGPEFLIYFQGTGAADDSGLPNDRFFAVRPEGSVSTLKIQRTERGDSAVYLCASSLGTERPTGELFFGEGSRLTVL.